Each of the 24 T cell receptor beta chains below was sequenced from the same sample in a study of OX40 agonist ivuxolimab in advanced cancers. Profiling relied on immunoSEQ multiplex PCR, and the TCRdb table lists in-frame clones only, not all of them. The data show 30,000 to 45,000 clones, roughly 84% seen once. The starting material was CD4+ or CD8+ T cells sorted from blood, obtained in a trial of the OX40 agonist ivuxolimab. The receptors here all came from an adult with an advanced solid tumor such as melanoma, head and neck, liver or kidney cancer.

This chain links TRBV6-4 with TRBJ2-1, with TRBD2 matching 11 bases. Germline trimming cut 0 bases from V and 6 bases from J; bases unmatched to any gene: 1. The CDR3 covers 15 residues. The germline gives CDR1 MRHNA, CDR2 SNTAGT. For the CDR3, the DNA is TGTGCCAGCAGTGACTCTAGCGGGGGGGCCAATGAGCAGTTCTTC. As protein: CASSDSSGGANEQFF.

The rearrangement uses TRBV19 and TRBJ2-2; weak D call: TRBD1 (6 bases). The CDR3 loop spans 15 amino acids. Germline CDR1 reads LNHDA; CDR2 reads SQIVND (reference sequence). Trimming pared 2 bases from V and 3 bases from J, leaving 10 bases between. CDR3: CASSIQGLDTGELFF. CDR3 nucleotide sequence: TGTGCCAGTAGTATACAGGGGCTGGACACCGGGGAGCTGTTTTTT.

The J gene is TRBJ2-1, the V gene TRBV2; 11 nucleotides agree with TRBD2. V lost 11 bases and J lost 5; bases outside the gene matches: 8. Germline values: CDR1 SNHLY, CDR2 FYNNEI. The CDR3 runs to 14 residues. The CDR3 sequence is CAGSTSGAHNEQFF. The CDR3 region has the DNA TGTGCCGGATCGACTAGCGGGGCCCACAATGAGCAGTTCTTC.

The gene calls are TRBV11-3 and TRBJ1-1; the D is unclear. CDR3 length: 13 amino acids. Per the germline V gene, CDR1 is SGHNT and CDR2 is YENEEA. The V end lost 5 bases, the J end lost 1 base, and 8 bases lay between the germline ends. CDR3 sequence: CASSQNGNTEAFF. Here the CDR3 DNA reads TGTGCCAGCAGCCAAAACGGGAACACTGAAGCTTTCTTT.

CDR3 coding DNA: TGTGCCAGCAGTAAAAAGGTCTCCTACGAGCAGTACTTC. Its translation is CASSKKVSYEQYF. The chain is built from TRBV27 and TRBJ2-7; D gene unclear. The CDR3 contains 13 residues. V lost 5 bases, J lost 0 bases, and 8 bases lay in between. The germline V gene has CDR1 MNHEY and CDR2 SMNVEV (reference sequence).

The CDR3 spells CASSLEAQGIRETQYF. CDR3 bases: TGTGCCAGCAGCTTAGAGGCGCAGGGGATACGGGAGACCCAGTACTTC. V and J are TRBV7-2 and TRBJ2-5, with D possibly TRBD1 on 6 matching bases. With 1 base removed from V and 5 bases from J, the gap between germline ends came to 17 bases. From germline, CDR1 is SGHTA and CDR2 FQGNSA. The CDR3 has 16 amino acids.

To note about this clone: Within the sample, other DNA sequences also encode this same CDR3. J is TRBJ1-5 and V is TRBV19, with D possibly TRBD1 on 6 matching bases. The CDR3 has 18 amino acids. V gave up 1 base and J gave up 0 bases, with 16 bases separating them. Germline CDR1 is LNHDA and CDR2 is SQIVND (reference sequence). The CDR3 sequence: CASSIGETGPDSNQPQHF. The CDR3 nucleotides are TGTGCCAGTAGTATAGGGGAAACAGGGCCGGATAGCAATCAGCCCCAGCATTTT.

The chain joins TRBV4-2 to TRBJ1-1; 7 bases align to TRBD1. V trimming: 0 bases; J trimming: 3 bases; junction bases outside the gene matches: 7. This CDR3 has 16 amino acids. Germline V lookup: CDR1 LGHNA, CDR2 YNFKEQ. The CDR3 protein is CASSQDRGRGDTEAFF. CDR3 DNA sequence: TGTGCCAGCAGCCAAGATCGGGGCAGGGGGGACACTGAAGCTTTCTTT.

The genes are TRBV5-1 and TRBJ1-1, with 12 bases aligning to TRBD1. V dropped 3 bases and J dropped 4; count of bases not matched to a gene: 7. In germline, CDR1 is SGHRS, CDR2 YFSETQ. The CDR3 consists of 16 residues. CDR3 bases: TGCGCCAGCAGCTGGGGGACAGGGGGCGAAGGCACTGAAGCTTTCTTT. This sequence encodes CASSWGTGGEGTEAFF.

The chain has TRBV7-9 and TRBJ2-1; TRBD2 matches 12 bases. This CDR3 has 17 amino acids. The V gene's germline CDR1 is SEHNR and CDR2 FQNEAQ (reference sequence). V lost 0 bases and J lost 7; bases outside the gene matches: 7. CDR3 nucleotide sequence: TGTGCCAGCAGCTTAGCTGGGACTAGCGGGCTCGGAAATGAGCAGTTCTTC. It is translated as CASSLAGTSGLGNEQFF.

The rearrangement uses TRBV11-3 and TRBJ2-2, with 7 bases lining up with TRBD2. The V gene end was trimmed by 5 bases and the J gene end by 1 base; junction bases not matched to a gene: 4. The CDR3 runs to 15 residues. The germline CDR1 and CDR2 sequences are SGHNT and YENEEA. CDR3 DNA sequence: TGTGCCAGCAGCGACCGGGGGGTGAACACCGGGGAGCTGTTTTTT. Its protein is CASSDRGVNTGELFF.

The rearrangement uses TRBV5-1 and TRBJ2-2; unclear D gene. The length of the CDR3 is 15 residues. V was trimmed by 0 bases and J by 0 bases, leaving 6 bases between them. Per germline, CDR1 SGHRS and CDR2 YFSETQ. The CDR3, as DNA: TGCGCCAGCAGCTTGGGACATTCGAACACCGGGGAGCTGTTTTTT. It encodes CASSLGHSNTGELFF.

The genes are TRBV27 and TRBJ1-5; D is possibly TRBD1 (6 bases). CDR3 length: 15 amino acids. Germline V CDR1 and CDR2: MNHEY, SMNVEV (reference sequence). Trimming removed 6 bases from V and 7 bases from J, with 19 bases in between. CDR3 loop: CASSLRWGGGQPQHF. The CDR3 DNA reads as TGTGCCAGCAGCCTACGTTGGGGGGGCGGGCAGCCCCAGCATTTT.

This clone showed up just a few times. V gene TRBV10-1 combines with J gene TRBJ1-1, with 9 nucleotides matching TRBD1. Trimming took 6 bases from V and 5 from J; bases not matched to a gene: 1. The germline gives CDR1 WNHNN, CDR2 SYGVQD (reference sequence). The CDR3 spans 12 residues. The CDR3 coding sequence is TGCGCCAGCAGCGGGACAGGGACTGAAGCTTTCTTT. This translates into CASSGTGTEAFF.

The J gene is TRBJ1-1, the V gene TRBV29-1; D ambiguous. The CDR3 is 12 amino acids. Trimming stripped 5 bases from V and 4 bases from J, with 11 bases between. The germline V gene has CDR1 SQVTM and CDR2 ANQGSEA. CDR3 region: CSVFGRGTEAFF. The CDR3 coding sequence is TGCAGCGTTTTCGGGCGGGGCACTGAAGCTTTCTTT.

J is TRBJ1-2 and V is TRBV10-3; D might be TRBD1 (6 bases). Germline CDR1 and CDR2: ENHRY and SYGVKD. The germline V and J ends were trimmed by 0 bases and 7 bases, with 12 bases remaining between them. The length of the CDR3 is 14 residues. CDR3 sequence reads: CAISESGTKSGYTF. The CDR3 region has the DNA TGTGCCATCAGTGAGTCCGGGACAAAGAGTGGCTACACCTTC.

This CDR3 reads CASSRQGEGAFF. In DNA, the CDR3 is TGTGCCAGCAGCCGACAGGGGGAGGGAGCTTTCTTT. The J gene is TRBJ1-1, the V gene TRBV6-1, with TRBD1 matching 9 bases. The germline V gene has CDR1 MNHNS and CDR2 SASEGT. CDR3 length equals 12 residues. V trimming: 6 bases; J trimming: 10 bases; junction bases outside the gene matches: 6.

The CDR3 DNA follows: TGTGCCAGCTCAGGGGGACACTCTGGGGCCAACGTCCTGACTTTC. It yields the protein CASSGGHSGANVLTF. The chain uses TRBV18 and TRBJ2-6; D possibly corresponds to TRBD1 (6 bases). This CDR3 is built from 15 residues. Germline CDR1 KGHSH, CDR2 LQKENI. Trimming removed 5 bases from V and 0 bases from J, with 8 bases in between.

Of note for this clone: Additional DNA sequences in this sample encode the identical CDR3. The J gene is TRBJ1-5, the V gene TRBV18; the D gene is possibly TRBD1 (5 bases). This CDR3 has 15 amino acids. Trimming removed 0 bases at V and 2 bases at J, with 8 bases between. CDR1 KGHSH and CDR2 LQKENI come from the germline V gene. CDR3 bases: TGTGCCAGCTCACCACCTGGGGGACGCAATCAGCCCCAGCATTTT. Amino acid sequence: CASSPPGGRNQPQHF.

J is TRBJ1-2 and V is TRBV18, with TRBD1 as a possible D gene (6 bases). The CDR3 runs 12 residues. V lost 6 bases and J lost 2, with 7 bases in between. Germline CDR1 and CDR2: KGHSH and LQKENI. DNA for the CDR3: TGTGCCAGCTCGCAGGGGAACTATGGCTACACCTTC. Protein sequence: CASSQGNYGYTF.

A single count supports this clone. This chain connects TRBV28 to TRBJ2-5; 12 positions match TRBD2. The CDR3 runs 15 residues. Germline V lookup: CDR1 MDHEN, CDR2 SYDVKM. V shed 3 bases, J shed 3 bases, and the junction held 2 bases outside the gene matches. The CDR3, as DNA: TGTGCCAGCAGTTTTCGACTAGCGGGGGAAGAGACCCAGTACTTC. Translating it yields CASSFRLAGEETQYF.

The chain is built from TRBV6-1 and TRBJ1-1; D remains ambiguous. The V and J ends lost 5 bases and 0 bases respectively, with 7 bases between them. The CDR3 extends over 13 amino acids. Germline CDR1 is MNHNS and CDR2 is SASEGT. Written as DNA, the CDR3 is TGTGCCAGCAGTAGAACGGTGAACACTGAAGCTTTCTTT. Translation: CASSRTVNTEAFF.

The count of this clone is one. This chain links TRBV5-4 with TRBJ2-5; possibly TRBD1 for D (5 bases). Trimming stripped 3 bases from V and 2 bases from J, with 8 bases between. The germline V gene encodes CDR1 SGHNT and CDR2 YYREEE (reference sequence). The CDR3 extends over 13 amino acids. The CDR3 sequence is CASSWAGQETQYF. The CDR3 DNA reads TGTGCCAGCAGCTGGGCAGGGCAAGAGACCCAGTACTTC.

The chain is built from TRBV2 and TRBJ2-7; tentative D call: TRBD1 (6 bases). The CDR3 is 13 residues long. Trimming took off 4 bases at V and 7 bases at J, with 14 bases between the two ends. The germline gives CDR1 SNHLY, CDR2 FYNNEI. The CDR3 sequence: CASSVRAGAEQYF. In DNA form, the CDR3 reads TGTGCCAGCAGTGTAAGGGCAGGGGCTGAGCAGTACTTC.